One and the same sample provided the 17 T cell receptor beta chains below, sequenced in a study of blood T cell repertoires in COVID-19 (dated by TCRdb to the early 2020s). The library was generated by the immunoSEQ multiplex PCR assay. The table comes from immuneACCESS by way of TCRdb, which keeps in-frame sequences with V and J called. Part of the clones is missing from these tables; in studies checked, under half for an unresolved V gene and the rest for unknown reasons. Within this sample are 180,000 or so clones, with around 90% of them counted one time only. The top ten hold about 7% of the sample. Material: peripheral blood. The receptors originated from a man aged 40-50 years with acute or convalescent COVID-19.

This clone was detected only once. V is TRBV24-1 and J is TRBJ2-2, with 9 positions matching TRBD1. Germline loops: CDR1 KGHDR, CDR2 SFDVKD. V was clipped by 4 bases and J by 6 bases; unmatched bases: 8. The CDR3 runs 16 residues. The CDR3 coding sequence is TGTGCCACCAGTGACCGGGGACAGGGATTTCCCGGGGAGCTGTTTTTT. Protein product: CATSDRGQGFPGELFF.

V and J are TRBV5-6 and TRBJ2-3, with a possible D match to TRBD1 (6 bases). Trimming took off 1 base at V and 5 bases at J, with 14 bases between the two ends. Germline V gene data show CDR1 as SGHDT and CDR2 as YYEEEE. The CDR3 is 15 amino acids. The CDR3 reads CASSLYQGWVDTQYF. CDR3 coding DNA: TGTGCCAGCAGCTTGTATCAGGGGTGGGTAGATACGCAGTATTTT.

The chain is built from TRBV27 and TRBJ1-3; D might be TRBD1 (6 bases). The CDR3 has 13 amino acids. The germline V and J ends were trimmed by 4 bases and 3 bases, with 7 bases remaining between them. In germline, CDR1 is MNHEY, CDR2 SMNVEV (reference sequence). Here the CDR3 DNA reads TGTGCCAGCAGTTACAGGGATGGAAACACCATATATTTT. This gives the protein CASSYRDGNTIYF.

This chain connects TRBV20-1 to TRBJ1-1; D is unclear. CDR3 length: 11 residues. CDR1 and CDR2 from the germline V gene are DFQATT and SNEGSKA (reference sequence). Trimming pared 6 bases from V and 1 base from J, leaving 6 bases between. CDR3 DNA sequence: TGCAGTGCCTTGAGGAACACTGAAGCTTTCTTT. Its protein is CSALRNTEAFF.

Details on this clone: The same CDR3 also results from other DNA sequences found in this sample. The chain employs TRBV6-5 and TRBJ1-1; weak D call: TRBD1 (5 bases). CDR3 length: 13 residues. V lost 6 bases and J 5 bases, leaving 13 bases between the germline ends. Germline V gene lookup returns CDR1 MNHEY and CDR2 SVGAGI. The CDR3 loop reads CASSLGGGTEAFF. In DNA form, the CDR3 reads TGTGCCAGCAGCCTCGGGGGGGGGACTGAAGCTTTCTTT.

The chain joins TRBV2 to TRBJ1-6; a possible D gene is TRBD1 (6 bases). Germline loops: CDR1 SNHLY, CDR2 FYNNEI. CDR3 length: 17 residues. Between the trimmed V and J ends, which lost 1 base and 0 bases, there was a span of 10 bases. The CDR3 region is CASSEEGGSSYNSPLHF. CDR3 DNA: TGTGCCAGCAGTGAAGAGGGGGGGAGCTCCTATAATTCACCCCTCCACTTT.

This chain connects TRBV7-7 to TRBJ2-5; 9 bases line up with TRBD2. The germline gives CDR1 SSHAT, CDR2 FNYEAQ (reference sequence). CDR3 length equals 16 residues. Trimming removed 5 bases from V and 2 bases from J; junction bases left unmatched: 9. The CDR3 DNA reads TGTGCCAGCAGCCCCCGACTAGCGGAGAGGCAAGAGACCCAGTACTTC. It is translated as CASSPRLAERQETQYF.

The chain couples TRBV7-2 to TRBJ2-7; no clear D. The germline CDR1 and CDR2 sequences are SGHTA and FQGNSA. V lost 4 bases and J 6 bases, leaving 10 bases between the germline ends. CDR3 length: 12 amino acids. CDR3 sequence: CASSYTLLEQYF. CDR3 DNA: TGTGCCAGCAGCTATACTCTCCTCGAGCAGTACTTC.

The J gene is TRBJ1-2, the V gene TRBV1. TRBV1 corresponds to a pseudogene. The length of the CDR3 is 14 residues. The CDR3 nucleotides are TGCACCAGCCCCCTGCGGTGCCAGATCTATGGCTACACCTTC. It codes for CTSPLRCQIYGYTF.

This chain joins TRBV5-1 and TRBJ1-1; a possible D gene is TRBD1 (5 bases). Trimming left V 4 bases short and J 0 bases short, with 10 bases between. The CDR3 sequence is 14 residues long. Germline V CDR1 and CDR2: SGHRS, YFSETQ. The DNA of the CDR3 is TGCGCCAGCAGCCCCCGGGACTTGAACACTGAAGCTTTCTTT. Encoded protein: CASSPRDLNTEAFF.

V gene TRBV7-6 combines with J gene TRBJ2-2; TRBD1 agrees at 8 bases. This CDR3 spans 17 amino acids. Per the germline V gene, CDR1 is SGHVS and CDR2 is FNYEAQ. Trimming removed 5 bases from V and 2 bases from J; junction bases left unmatched: 10. DNA for the CDR3: TGTGCCAGCAGCCTTGGGTCAGGACAGGGCAACACCGGGGAGCTGTTTTTT. Translation: CASSLGSGQGNTGELFF.

The gene calls are TRBV28 and TRBJ1-1, with a possible D match to TRBD1 (6 bases). CDR1 and CDR2 from the germline V gene are MDHEN and SYDVKM. The CDR3 extends over 13 amino acids. With 5 bases removed from V and 5 bases from J, the gap between germline ends came to 12 bases. The CDR3 DNA follows: TGTGCCAGCAGTCCAGGACAGCGAACTGAAGCTTTCTTT. This gives the protein CASSPGQRTEAFF.

The chain joins TRBV4-2 to TRBJ2-5, with D tentatively TRBD1 (5 bases). Germline V CDR1 and CDR2: LGHNA, YNFKEQ. This CDR3 comprises 13 residues. The germline V and J ends were trimmed by 5 bases and 5 bases, with 12 bases remaining between them. DNA of the CDR3: TGTGCCAGCAGCGGAGACAGTCTCGAGACCCAGTACTTC. This codes for CASSGDSLETQYF.

This chain connects TRBV5-1 to TRBJ2-7, with 11 positions matching TRBD1. This CDR3 spans 18 amino acids. J was trimmed by 1 base and V by 0 bases; bases with no gene match: 9. Germline V gives CDR1 SGHRS, CDR2 YFSETQ. CDR3 DNA sequence: TGCGCCAGCAGCTTGGCCGCCGGGACAGGGGGAGGATCCTACGAGCAGTACTTC. Amino acid sequence: CASSLAAGTGGGSYEQYF.

CDR3 nucleotides: TGTGCCAGCAGCTTGTCCGACCCCGGGAATCAGCCCCAGCATTTT. This gives the protein CASSLSDPGNQPQHF. The chain uses TRBV5-6 and TRBJ1-5; D unresolved. This CDR3 spans 15 amino acids. The ends were cut back, 1 base at V and 4 bases at J, with 12 bases in the middle. CDR1 is SGHDT, CDR2 YYEEEE, per germline.

This rearrangement joins TRBV29-1 to TRBJ1-2; 7 bases agree with TRBD1. The junction had 6 bases not matched to a gene; V was cut back by 2 bases and J by 9 bases. This CDR3 region has 12 residues. CDR1 is SQVTM, CDR2 ANQGSEA, per germline. The CDR3 region is CSVERQGPSYTF. CDR3 bases: TGCAGCGTTGAAAGACAGGGCCCTAGCTACACCTTC.

The V and J genes are TRBV2 and TRBJ2-7; 7 bases map to TRBD1. The V gene's germline CDR1 is SNHLY and CDR2 FYNNEI. The CDR3 contains 14 residues. V lost 9 bases and J lost 4; bases outside the gene matches: 12. CDR3 residues: CASNPTGSRYEQYF. The CDR3 DNA reads TGTGCCAGTAACCCGACAGGGAGTCGTTACGAGCAGTACTTC.